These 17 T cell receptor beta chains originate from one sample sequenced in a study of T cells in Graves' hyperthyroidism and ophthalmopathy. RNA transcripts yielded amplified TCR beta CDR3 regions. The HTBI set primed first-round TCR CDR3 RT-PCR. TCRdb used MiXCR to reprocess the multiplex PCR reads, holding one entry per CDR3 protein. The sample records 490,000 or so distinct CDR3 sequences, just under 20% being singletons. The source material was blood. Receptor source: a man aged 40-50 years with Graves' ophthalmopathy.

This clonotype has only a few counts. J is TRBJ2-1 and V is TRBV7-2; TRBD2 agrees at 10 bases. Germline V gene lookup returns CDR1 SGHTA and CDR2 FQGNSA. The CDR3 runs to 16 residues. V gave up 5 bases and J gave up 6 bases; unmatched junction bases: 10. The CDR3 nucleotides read TGTGCCAGCAGCCGCTTGACTAGCGGGCACCCCAATGAGCAGTTCTTC. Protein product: CASSRLTSGHPNEQFF.

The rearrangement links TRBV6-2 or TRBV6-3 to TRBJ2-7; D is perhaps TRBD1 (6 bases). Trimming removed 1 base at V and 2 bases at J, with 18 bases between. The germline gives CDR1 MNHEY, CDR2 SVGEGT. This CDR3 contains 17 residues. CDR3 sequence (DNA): TGTGCCAGCAGTTACTTAACAGGGTTATCCCAGACCTACGAGCAGTACTTC. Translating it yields CASSYLTGLSQTYEQYF.

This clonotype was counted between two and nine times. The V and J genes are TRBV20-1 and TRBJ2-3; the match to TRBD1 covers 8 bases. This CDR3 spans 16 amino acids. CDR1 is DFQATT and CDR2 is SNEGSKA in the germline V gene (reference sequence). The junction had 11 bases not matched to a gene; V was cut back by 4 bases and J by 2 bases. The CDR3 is CSATRVPTGVTDTQYF. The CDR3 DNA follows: TGCAGTGCTACTAGAGTCCCGACAGGGGTCACAGATACGCAGTATTTT.

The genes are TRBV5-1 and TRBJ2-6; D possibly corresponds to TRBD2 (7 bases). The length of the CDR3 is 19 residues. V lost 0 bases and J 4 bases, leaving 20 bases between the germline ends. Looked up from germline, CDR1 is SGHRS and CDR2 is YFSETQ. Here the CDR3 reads CASSLVAGADSTGANVLTF. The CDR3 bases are TGCGCCAGCAGCTTGGTTGCGGGGGCGGACTCAACCGGGGCCAACGTCCTGACTTTC.

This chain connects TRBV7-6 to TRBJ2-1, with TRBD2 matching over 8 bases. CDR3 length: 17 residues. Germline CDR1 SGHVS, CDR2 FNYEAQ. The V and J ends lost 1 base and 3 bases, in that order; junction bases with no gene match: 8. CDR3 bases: TGTGCCAGCAGCTTAGTGGGTTCCGGGACTAGCTACAATGAGCAGTTCTTC. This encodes CASSLVGSGTSYNEQFF.

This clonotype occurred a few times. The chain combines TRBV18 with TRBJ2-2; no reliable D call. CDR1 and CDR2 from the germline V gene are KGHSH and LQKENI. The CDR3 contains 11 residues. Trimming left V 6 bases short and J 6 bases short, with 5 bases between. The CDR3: CASSRPGELFF. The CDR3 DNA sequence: TGTGCCAGCTCCCGGCCCGGGGAGCTGTTTTTT.

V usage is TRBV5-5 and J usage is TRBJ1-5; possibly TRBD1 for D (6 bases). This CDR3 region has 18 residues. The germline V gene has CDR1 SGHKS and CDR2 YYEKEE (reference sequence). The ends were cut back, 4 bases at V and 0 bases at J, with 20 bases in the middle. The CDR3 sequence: CASSPHREGGLSNQPQHF. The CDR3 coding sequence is TGTGCCAGCAGCCCTCACAGGGAGGGAGGACTTAGCAATCAGCCCCAGCATTTT.

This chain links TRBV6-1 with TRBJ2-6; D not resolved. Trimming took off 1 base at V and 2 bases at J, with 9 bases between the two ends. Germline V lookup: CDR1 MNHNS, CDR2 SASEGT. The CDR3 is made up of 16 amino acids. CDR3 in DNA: TGTGCCAGCAGTGAAGTCTCTTTCACTGGGGCCAACGTCCTGACTTTC. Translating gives CASSEVSFTGANVLTF.

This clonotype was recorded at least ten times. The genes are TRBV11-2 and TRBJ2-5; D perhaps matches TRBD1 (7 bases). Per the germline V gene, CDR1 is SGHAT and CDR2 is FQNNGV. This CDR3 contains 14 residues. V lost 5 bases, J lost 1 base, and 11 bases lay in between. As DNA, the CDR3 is TGTGCCAGCAGCCCAGGGGGACTCCAAGAGACCCAGTACTTC. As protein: CASSPGGLQETQYF.

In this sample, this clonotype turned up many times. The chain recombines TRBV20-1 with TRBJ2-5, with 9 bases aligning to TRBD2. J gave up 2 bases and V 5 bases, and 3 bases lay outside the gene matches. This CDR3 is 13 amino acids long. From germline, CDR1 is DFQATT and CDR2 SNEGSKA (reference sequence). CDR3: CSAGLARQETQYF. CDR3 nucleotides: TGCAGTGCTGGACTAGCGAGACAAGAGACCCAGTACTTC.

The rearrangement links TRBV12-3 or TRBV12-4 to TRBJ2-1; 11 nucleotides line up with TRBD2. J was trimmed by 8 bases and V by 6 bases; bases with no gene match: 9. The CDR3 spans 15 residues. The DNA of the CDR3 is TGTGCCAGCAGCAGAGGGACTAGCGGCCTTGATGAGCAGTTCTTC. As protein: CASSRGTSGLDEQFF.

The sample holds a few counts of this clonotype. The CDR3 DNA is TGTGCCACCCGGACAGACACAGATACGCAGTATTTT. Residues: CATRTDTDTQYF. The rearrangement joins TRBV6-2 or TRBV6-3 to TRBJ2-3, with D perhaps TRBD1 (6 bases). The CDR3 runs 12 residues. Germline CDR1 and CDR2: MNHEY and SVGEGT. V was trimmed by 10 bases and J by 2 bases, leaving 10 bases between them.

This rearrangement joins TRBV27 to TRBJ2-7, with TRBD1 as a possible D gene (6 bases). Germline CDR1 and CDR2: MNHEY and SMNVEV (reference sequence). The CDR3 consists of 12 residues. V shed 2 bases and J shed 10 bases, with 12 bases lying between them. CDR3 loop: CASSLRQVDQYF. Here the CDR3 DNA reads TGTGCCAGCAGTTTAAGACAGGTCGATCAGTACTTC.

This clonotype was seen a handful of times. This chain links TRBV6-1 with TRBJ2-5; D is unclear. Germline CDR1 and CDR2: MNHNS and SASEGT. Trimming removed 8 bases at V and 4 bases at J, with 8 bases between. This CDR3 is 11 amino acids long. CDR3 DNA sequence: TGTGCCAGCGTGAATGGAGAGACCCAGTACTTC. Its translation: CASVNGETQYF.

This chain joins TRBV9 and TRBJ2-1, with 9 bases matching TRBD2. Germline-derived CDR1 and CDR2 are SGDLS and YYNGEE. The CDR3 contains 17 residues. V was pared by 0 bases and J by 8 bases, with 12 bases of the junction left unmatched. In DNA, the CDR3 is TGTGCCAGCAGCGTAGGAGATAGCGGGGGCCCGGGCTATGAGCAGTTCTTC. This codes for CASSVGDSGGPGYEQFF.

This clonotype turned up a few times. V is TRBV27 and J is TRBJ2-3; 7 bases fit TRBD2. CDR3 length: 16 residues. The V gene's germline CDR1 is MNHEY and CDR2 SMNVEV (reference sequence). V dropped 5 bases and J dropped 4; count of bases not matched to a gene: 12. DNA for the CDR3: TGTGCCAGCAGTATGGGTTTCGGACTAGGAGCAGATACGCAGTATTTT. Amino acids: CASSMGFGLGADTQYF.

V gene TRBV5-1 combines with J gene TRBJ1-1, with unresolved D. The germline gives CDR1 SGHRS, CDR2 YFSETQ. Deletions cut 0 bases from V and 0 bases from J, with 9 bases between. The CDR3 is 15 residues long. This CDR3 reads CASSLAPPLNTEAFF. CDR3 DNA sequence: TGCGCCAGCAGCTTGGCCCCTCCCCTGAACACTGAAGCTTTCTTT. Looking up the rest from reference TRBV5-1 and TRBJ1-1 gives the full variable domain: KAGVTQTPRYLIKTRGQQVTLSCSPISGHRSVSWYQQTPGQGLQFLFEYFSETQRNKGNFPGRFSGRQFSNSRSEMNVSTLELGDSALYLCASSLAPPLNTEAFFGQGTRLTVV.